This entry lists 4 T cell receptor beta chains sequenced from one sample in a study of blood T cell repertoires in COVID-19. Produced via immunoSEQ multiplex PCR; TCRdb's table is partial and in-frame only. The data contain roughly 180,000 clones, approximately 77% of them singletons. The sample consisted of PBMCs or T cells enriched from blood (not recorded which). Receptor source: a man aged 60 to 75 who had recovered from COVID-19.

The gene calls are TRBV28 and TRBJ2-5; 8 bases match TRBD1. V was pared by 2 bases and J by 2 bases, with 7 bases of the junction left unmatched. The CDR3 totals 16 residues. Per germline, CDR1 MDHEN and CDR2 SYDVKM. CDR3 sequence reads: CASSLRGTGVQETQYF. The CDR3 DNA sequence: TGTGCCAGCAGTTTACGCGGGACAGGAGTACAAGAGACCCAGTACTTC. The complete variable domain, with remaining parts taken from reference TRBV28 and TRBJ2-5, reads DVKVTQSSRYLVKRTGEKVFLECVQDMDHENMFWYRQDPGLGLRLIYFSYDVKMKEKGDIPEGYSVSREKKERFSLILESASTNQTSMYLCASSLRGTGVQETQYFGPGTRLLVL.

The V call is TRBV11-1, the J call TRBJ2-7, with 9 bases that match TRBD1. The junction had 10 bases not matched to a gene; V was cut back by 0 bases and J by 4 bases. The CDR3 spans 17 residues. The germline gives CDR1 SGHAT, CDR2 FQDESV (reference sequence). Here the CDR3 reads CASSLAVQGAPGYEQYF. The CDR3 nucleotides read TGTGCCAGCAGCTTAGCTGTACAGGGGGCGCCAGGTTACGAGCAGTACTTC.

The V gene is TRBV11-2, the J gene TRBJ2-1, with D perhaps matching TRBD1 (6 bases). The germline CDR1 and CDR2 sequences are SGHAT and FQNNGV. This CDR3 has 16 residues. The ends were cut back, 5 bases at V and 2 bases at J, with 16 bases in the middle. For the CDR3, the DNA is TGTGCCAGCAGCGATCTAACAGGGACCCCCTACAATGAGCAGTTCTTC. This gives the protein CASSDLTGTPYNEQFF.

V is TRBV7-9 and J is TRBJ2-1; D unclear. The germline V gene encodes CDR1 SEHNR and CDR2 FQNEAQ (reference sequence). The CDR3 contains 13 residues. The V end was cut by 5 bases, the J end by 2 bases, with 7 bases between. The CDR3 loop reads CASSPHPYNEQFF. The DNA for the CDR3 is TGTGCCAGCAGCCCCCATCCCTACAATGAGCAGTTCTTC.